Shown below are 16 T cell receptor beta chains from a single sample sequenced in a study of T-cell memory formation after mild COVID-19. TCRdb re-derived calls from the 5' RACE reads in MiXCR, one entry per CDR3 protein. Of about 350,000 distinct CDR3 sequences listed, 28% are singletons. The sequencing input was PBMCs or a T cell subset sorted from them (not recorded which). The receptors were sampled from an adult woman who had mild COVID-19 (a few samples of this study predate the infection). Cell type and time point are not known.

This clonotype has just a few counts. The V gene is TRBV29-1, the J gene TRBJ1-1, with D unresolved. CDR1 is SQVTM, CDR2 ANQGSEA, per germline. The CDR3 loop spans 14 amino acids. Trimming removed 4 bases from V and 0 bases from J, with 12 bases in between. The CDR3 DNA sequence: TGCAGCGTTGTGGTCCCTTTTATGAACACTGAAGCTTTCTTT. Protein sequence: CSVVVPFMNTEAFF.

This clonotype was seen only once. The genes are TRBV2 and TRBJ2-3; TRBD2 matches at 9 bases. The CDR3 sequence is 12 residues long. Trimming cost V 7 bases and J 6 bases; bases outside gene matches: 2. Germline loops: CDR1 SNHLY, CDR2 FYNNEI. The CDR3 loop is CASKREADTQYF. For the CDR3, the DNA is TGTGCCAGCAAGCGGGAGGCGGATACGCAGTATTTT.

This clonotype was recorded at least ten times. V is TRBV20-1 and J is TRBJ1-5; D gene unclear. This CDR3 spans 13 amino acids. V lost 0 bases and J lost 7, with 10 bases in between. Germline V CDR1 and CDR2: DFQATT, SNEGSKA (reference sequence). CDR3: CSARDGPGQPQHF. The CDR3 DNA reads as TGCAGTGCTAGAGATGGGCCGGGACAGCCCCAGCATTTT.

V usage is TRBV29-1 and J usage is TRBJ2-3, with 8 bases identical to TRBD2. V lost 2 bases, J lost 2 bases, and 6 bases stayed unmatched. There are 15 residues in the CDR3. The germline V gene encodes CDR1 SQVTM and CDR2 ANQGSEA. The CDR3 sequence is CSVEFTSGNTDTQYF. The CDR3 DNA sequence: TGCAGCGTTGAATTTACTAGCGGAAACACAGATACGCAGTATTTT.

This clonotype came up a few times. This rearrangement joins TRBV18 to TRBJ2-5; D may correspond to TRBD1 or TRBD2 (5 bases each). The CDR3 extends over 15 amino acids. The germline V and J ends were trimmed by 2 bases and 2 bases, with 12 bases remaining between them. Germline-derived CDR1 and CDR2 are KGHSH and LQKENI. Here the CDR3 reads CASSPLQGAQETQYF. The CDR3 DNA is TGTGCCAGCTCACCATTGCAGGGAGCTCAAGAGACCCAGTACTTC.

This clonotype was picked up one time. V is TRBV5-1 and J is TRBJ2-2; D may be TRBD2 (5 bases). V dropped 1 base and J dropped 6 bases, with 10 bases sitting between them. The CDR3 runs 14 residues. Germline V CDR1 and CDR2: SGHRS, YFSETQ. The CDR3 is CASSLRGMAGELFF. The CDR3 nucleotides read TGCGCCAGCAGCTTGAGAGGGATGGCCGGGGAGCTGTTTTTT. The full variable domain, with the rest looked up from reference TRBV5-1 and TRBJ2-2, is KAGVTQTPRYLIKTRGQQVTLSCSPISGHRSVSWYQQTPGQGLQFLFEYFSETQRNKGNFPGRFSGRQFSNSRSEMNVSTLELGDSALYLCASSLRGMAGELFFGEGSRLTVL.

This clonotype turned up a few times. V and J are TRBV9 and TRBJ2-1; 8 nucleotides agree with TRBD2. From germline, CDR1 is SGDLS and CDR2 YYNGEE. J gave up 6 bases and V 3 bases, and 14 bases lay outside the gene matches. The CDR3 totals 17 residues. The CDR3 loop is CASSGTSSITVGNEQFF. CDR3 nucleotides: TGTGCCAGCAGCGGGACTAGCAGTATTACGGTCGGCAATGAGCAGTTCTTC.

There are a few counts of this clonotype. The chain recombines TRBV6-2 or TRBV6-3 with TRBJ2-4; D unresolved. The CDR3 spans 16 residues. Trimming took 7 bases from V and 1 from J, leaving 17 bases between them. Germline CDR1 MNHEY, CDR2 SVGEGT. CDR3 in DNA: TGTGCCAGCACCCGGCAGTGGGCGCTGGCCAAAAACATTCAGTACTTC. Its translation is CASTRQWALAKNIQYF.

This clonotype has a count of ten or more. The chain employs TRBV10-3 and TRBJ1-4; D uncertain. Trimming cost V 2 bases and J 7 bases, with 8 bases left between them. CDR3 length: 13 residues. The germline CDR1 and CDR2 sequences are ENHRY and SYGVKD. The CDR3 nucleotides read TGTGCCATCAGTGAGCCGAGGCGTGAAAAACTGTTTTTT. It yields the protein CAISEPRREKLFF.

This clonotype was found a few times. The chain combines TRBV20-1 with TRBJ2-4; weak D call: TRBD2 (6 bases). Germline CDR1 reads DFQATT; CDR2 reads SNEGSKA (reference sequence). The CDR3 length is 15 residues. Trimming shortened V by 0 bases and J by 3 bases, and 12 bases separated the two germline ends. The DNA for the CDR3 is TGCAGTGCTAGAGAAGGAGGGATGGACAAAAACATTCAGTACTTC. Its protein is CSAREGGMDKNIQYF.

This chain uses TRBV5-1 with TRBJ2-7, with 11 bases matching TRBD2. CDR1 is SGHRS and CDR2 is YFSETQ in the germline V gene. V gave up 0 bases and J gave up 1 base; unmatched junction bases: 6. CDR3 length equals 17 residues. CDR3 coding DNA: TGCGCCAGCAGCTTGGTTAGCGGGAGGGCCCGGTCCTACGAGCAGTACTTC. It yields the protein CASSLVSGRARSYEQYF.

This clonotype has a handful of counts. The chain couples TRBV4-1 to TRBJ2-5, with D perhaps matching TRBD1 (9 bases). Germline V gene sequence: CDR1 MGHRA, CDR2 YSYEKL. The CDR3 loop spans 16 amino acids. Between the trimmed V and J ends, which lost 1 base and 5 bases, there was a span of 17 bases. The CDR3 loop reads CASSQVDRGTRETQYF. The CDR3 DNA sequence: TGCGCCAGCAGCCAAGTAGACAGGGGGACTAGGGAGACCCAGTACTTC.

This chain connects TRBV25-1 to TRBJ1-1; 10 bases are a match to TRBD1. CDR1 and CDR2 from the germline V gene are MGHDK and SYGVNS. The CDR3 contains 16 residues. V trimming: 4 bases; J trimming: 1 base; junction bases outside the gene matches: 6. CDR3 amino acids: CASSAGTGAWNTEAFF. CDR3 bases: TGTGCCAGCAGTGCCGGGACAGGGGCCTGGAACACTGAAGCTTTCTTT.

This sequence joins TRBV7-6 and TRBJ1-6; 9 nucleotides match TRBD1. The trim removed 1 base at V and 7 bases at J, leaving 2 bases unmatched. Germline CDR1 reads SGHVS; CDR2 reads FNYEAQ. CDR3 length equals 15 residues. The CDR3 is CASSLGQGGNSPLHF. CDR3 sequence (DNA): TGTGCCAGCAGCTTAGGACAGGGGGGAAATTCACCCCTCCACTTT. The complete variable domain, with remaining parts taken from reference TRBV7-6 and TRBJ1-6, reads GAGVSQSPRYKVTKRGQDVALRCDPISGHVSLYWYRQALGQGPEFLTYFNYEAQQDKSGLPNDRFSAERPEGSISTLTIQRTEQRDSAMYRCASSLGQGGNSPLHFGNGTRLTVT.

This rearrangement joins TRBV30 to TRBJ2-3; 10 bases match TRBD2. Per the germline V gene, CDR1 is GTSNPN and CDR2 is SVGIG (reference sequence). This CDR3 spans 15 amino acids. V shed 2 bases and J 4 bases; nucleotides not matched to a gene: 6. Here the CDR3 DNA reads TGTGCCTGGAGTTTAAGCGGGGGGGCCTCAGATACGCAGTATTTT. This encodes CAWSLSGGASDTQYF.

This clonotype was detected only a few times. The chain has TRBV4-1 and TRBJ2-3; TRBD2 is a possible D gene (5 bases). Germline CDR1 reads MGHRA; CDR2 reads YSYEKL. This CDR3 contains 17 residues. V lost 0 bases and J lost 2, with 15 bases in between. Written as DNA, the CDR3 is TGCGCCAGCAGCCAAGATCAGGCTAGCCTGTCCACAGATACGCAGTATTTT. Translation: CASSQDQASLSTDTQYF.